This T cell receptor (beta chain) was sequenced for a study of blood T cell repertoires in COVID-19 (TCRdb year 2020). With respect to the entire study: Samples from collaborators originated in the United States, Italy and Spain and spanned both the acute and convalescent phases of COVID-19. HLA class I and class II types, where available, came from metadata supplied by the sample provider rather than from assay-based typing. The material from the prospective study consisted of cDNA or gDNA derived from T cells, B-cell-depleted T cells, or PBMCs. The repertoires were released in a freely available public database intended as a resource for research on the immune response to SARS-CoV-2. Deeply sampled blood TCRbeta repertoires from subjects exposed to, actively infected with, or recovered from COVID-19 were included in the dataset. The sample metadata nearly always contained a de-identified subject ID, COVID-19 status, age in years and sex. The samples were drawn from the first 160 participants of the ongoing ImmuneRACE study and from some 1,300 subjects provided by 6 global collaborators. The investigation overall reported the following: Clinical and demographic metadata were provided uncurated, with the amount varying by source and participant.

Each collaborating institution followed its own protocols to collect whole blood in K2EDTA tubes. For TCRbeta analysis, collaborator samples were shipped as frozen whole blood, as isolated PBMCs, or as DNA extracted from either sample type. The germline V and J ends show losses of 4 bases and 5 bases respectively, and no gene match explains 7 bases of the junction. Measured from the cysteine to the phenylalanine, the CDR3 is 14 residues long. The sequence is cut down to CDR3 DNA, 42 bases in frame from base 1. Per the germline V gene, SNHLY is the CDR1 and FYNNEI is the CDR2. The immunoSEQ Assay, a bias-controlled multiplex PCR, was used to amplify TCRbeta CDR3 regions from genomic DNA. In the authors' own workflow: The number of nucleated cells in each sample was estimated by amplification of reference gene primers within the assay. To quantify the absolute abundance of each unique TCRbeta CDR3 rearrangement, sequence reads were collapsed and filtered. For each sample, productive Simpson clonality was calculated as the square root of Simpson's diversity index over productive rearrangements. In its TCRdb copy, this immuneACCESS table keeps in-frame sequences only and misses some clones. Where compared with another copy, unresolved V genes explain less than half of these, and the others have no known cause. The DNA was the basis for D and trimming; V, J and clone size are from that table. Recorded for this sample are approximately 70,000 clones; roughly 73% of them occurred a single time. About 6% of the sample lies in the top ten.

A note on this clone: Its antigen has not been determined. Base-call qualities are not available, and no considerably larger clone is one nucleotide away.

This TCR derives from a woman aged 55-69 years with acute or convalescent COVID-19. Sequencing was performed on peripheral blood. The chain links TRBV2 with TRBJ2-5, and TRBD2 matches 7 of the central bases. The CDR3: CASSVRGDGETQYF. The nucleotide sequence is given as TGTGCCAGCAGTGTTCGGGGGGATGGGGAGACCCAGTACTTC.